These T cell receptor beta chains were read from a single sample in a study of T cells in Graves' hyperthyroidism and ophthalmopathy. TCRdb redid the calling of the multiplex PCR reads with MiXCR, one entry per CDR3 protein. Of approximately 30,000 distinct CDR3 sequences listed, about 52% are singletons. Source material: blood. These receptors were taken from a woman aged 40-49 years with Graves' ophthalmopathy. CDR3s include the opening cysteine and the closing phenylalanine or tryptophan. D genes are given only for firm matches. Some rows mark clone size as missing; the rest say once, few, many or name a class of expanded clone.

TRBV5-6	many	TRBD2	TRBJ2-1	CASSLFLEREINEQFF
TRBV6-2/TRBV6-3	many	NA	TRBJ1-2	CASRDSVRGYTF
TRBV19	many	TRBD1	TRBJ1-5	CASSMGQALNQPQHF
TRBV7-3	many	NA	TRBJ2-5	CASSLNVTQYF
TRBV5-1	many	TRBD1	TRBJ2-7	CASSPAPWAGTGVVEQYF
TRBV2	NA	NA	TRBJ2-1	CASSEASSPYNEQFF
TRBV20-1	NA	NA	TRBJ1-1	CSARDLRGDAEAFF
TRBV6-5	many	NA	TRBJ2-5	CASSPCYLETQYF
TRBV9	many	TRBD1	TRBJ2-7	CASSVSYRGREQYF
TRBV12-3/TRBV12-4	NA	TRBD1	TRBJ1-1	CASSDPGQGITEAFF
TRBV10-2	once	TRBD2	TRBJ2-1	CASSQATSGGNEQFF
TRBV20-1	NA	TRBD2	TRBJ2-5	CSASGASGRAREETQYF
TRBV9	medium-sized	NA	TRBJ2-2	CASSPNTGELFF
TRBV19	NA	TRBD2	TRBJ2-5	CASSISASGSETQYF
TRBV12-3/TRBV12-4	many	TRBD1	TRBJ1-6	CASSYRGYNSPLHF
TRBV7-6	medium-sized	TRBD2	TRBJ2-7	CASSLFERETNEQYF